The 27 T cell receptor beta chains below were found in one sample sequenced in a study of PD-1 blockade in classical Hodgkin lymphoma (dated by TCRdb to the early 2020s). The library was prepared using the immunoSEQ multiplex PCR assay. Imported from immuneACCESS, the table was reduced by TCRdb to in-frame sequences with V and J called. These copies leave out some clones; in studies compared against another copy, an unresolved V gene accounts for under half, and the cause of the remainder is not known. Across this sample there are 20,000 to 30,000 clones, with roughly 79% seen only once. The top ten clonotypes cover about 18% of the sample. What this sample's time point label stands for: cycle 2 day 1 (C2D1) of nivolumab. Every trial patient had relapsed after autologous stem cell transplantation, and cohorts A, B and C differed in prior brentuximab vedotin exposure. The input for sequencing was peripheral blood mononuclear cells (PBMCs), taken before the second cycle of nivolumab. All receptors derive from a human donor with classical Hodgkin lymphoma.

CDR3 DNA: TGTGCCAGCAGTGAGATGACAGGGGGTAGCAATCAGCCCCAGCATTTT. It translates to CASSEMTGGSNQPQHF. The V and J genes are TRBV2 and TRBJ1-5; 9 bases map to TRBD1. Germline loops: CDR1 SNHLY, CDR2 FYNNEI. The ends lost 3 bases at V and 0 bases at J; junction bases unmatched: 3. The CDR3 spans 16 residues. Drawing the rest from reference TRBV2 and TRBJ1-5, the complete variable domain is EPEVTQTPSHQVTQMGQEVILRCVPISNHLYFYWYRQILGQKVEFLVSFYNNEISEKSEIFDDQFSVERPDGSNFTLKIRSTKLEDSAMYFCASSEMTGGSNQPQHFGDGTRLSIL.

This clone has more than one count but fewer than ten. The rearrangement links TRBV11-2 to TRBJ2-4; D gene ambiguous. Deletions cut 3 bases from V and 9 bases from J, with 18 bases between. Germline lookup yields CDR1 SGHAT and CDR2 FQNNGV. The CDR3 has 15 residues. CDR3 bases: TGTGCCAGCAGCTTTCTGGAACTCAATTCAGGCATTCAGTACTTC. Translating it yields CASSFLELNSGIQYF.

The V call is TRBV30, the J call TRBJ2-7, with D unresolved. This CDR3 comprises 14 residues. Trimming stripped 2 bases from V and 4 bases from J, with 15 bases between. Germline V gene lookup returns CDR1 GTSNPN and CDR2 SVGIG (reference sequence). CDR3: CAWSPLTGTYEQYF. The CDR3 DNA sequence: TGTGCCTGGAGTCCCCTTACGGGTACTTACGAGCAGTACTTC.

The chain couples TRBV7-6 to TRBJ2-4; possibly TRBD1 for D (5 bases). Deletions cut 1 base from V and 8 bases from J, with 15 bases between. Looked up from germline, CDR1 is SGHVS and CDR2 is FNYEAQ. The length of the CDR3 is 15 residues. The DNA of the CDR3 is TGTGCCAGCAGCTTAGGGGGCTCTAATGGGGACATTCAGTACTTC. This sequence encodes CASSLGGSNGDIQYF.

This clone has just a few counts. This rearrangement joins TRBV7-2 to TRBJ2-1; D uncertain. The germline CDR1 and CDR2 sequences are SGHTA and FQGNSA. V gave up 1 base and J gave up 4 bases, with 2 bases separating them. CDR3 size: 12 residues. The CDR3 coding sequence is TGTGCCAGCAGCTTAGGGTACAATGAGCAGTTCTTC. This gives the protein CASSLGYNEQFF.

The chain joins TRBV7-2 to TRBJ2-1; 9 nucleotides align to TRBD2. V lost 2 bases and J lost 5; bases outside the gene matches: 7. Germline V lookup: CDR1 SGHTA, CDR2 FQGNSA. The CDR3 consists of 16 residues. CDR3 bases: TGTGCCAGCAGCTTATTCGGGACTAGCAGTCACAATGAGCAGTTCTTC. Amino acids: CASSLFGTSSHNEQFF.

The chain has TRBV30 and TRBJ2-5; TRBD1 agrees at 9 bases. The CDR3 consists of 13 residues. Per germline, CDR1 GTSNPN and CDR2 SVGIG (reference sequence). V gave up 4 bases and J gave up 6 bases; unmatched junction bases: 6. This CDR3 is CAWNRQGGQTQYF. CDR3 in DNA: TGTGCCTGGAATCGACAGGGGGGTCAGACCCAGTACTTC.

This chain joins TRBV7-9 and TRBJ1-1; 7 nucleotides line up with TRBD1. Germline V CDR1 and CDR2: SEHNR, FQNEAQ (reference sequence). This CDR3 spans 15 amino acids. J lost 0 bases, V lost 5 bases, and 6 bases had no gene match. The chain's CDR3 is CASSLVQGMNTEAFF. CDR3 in DNA: TGTGCCAGCAGCCTAGTACAGGGGATGAACACTGAAGCTTTCTTT.

The V call is TRBV2, the J call TRBJ2-3; 11 bases align to TRBD2. The junction had 3 bases not matched to a gene; V was cut back by 6 bases and J by 1 base. This CDR3 has 15 amino acids. Germline assignment: CDR1 SNHLY and CDR2 FYNNEI. The CDR3 DNA reads as TGTGCCAGCAGAGTGACTAGCGGGGGCACAGATACGCAGTATTTT. It codes for CASRVTSGGTDTQYF.

With regard to this clone: A read error may account for a junction end that differs from germline. The V gene is TRBV7-7, the J gene TRBJ2-5; 7 positions match TRBD1. The germline CDR1 and CDR2 sequences are SSHAT and FNYEAQ (reference sequence). This CDR3 contains 15 residues. CDR3: CASSPGGTPQETQYF. In DNA, the CDR3 is TGTGCTAGCAGCCCAGGGGGTACACCTCAAGAGACCCAGTACTTC.

V gene TRBV6-1 combines with J gene TRBJ1-2; D unclear. V shed 7 bases and J shed 4 bases, with 16 bases lying between them. The CDR3 has 14 amino acids. CDR1 is MNHNS and CDR2 is SASEGT in the germline V gene. The CDR3 protein is CASTRRANLYGYTF. The CDR3 coding sequence is TGTGCCAGCACCCGCCGCGCGAACCTCTATGGCTACACCTTC.

The chain carries TRBV11-2 and TRBJ1-6; 9 nucleotides align to TRBD1. The CDR3 extends over 14 amino acids. Germline assignment: CDR1 SGHAT and CDR2 FQNNGV. V trimming: 5 bases; J trimming: 11 bases; junction bases outside the gene matches: 7. The CDR3 nucleotides are TGTGCCAGCAGCCTCGGGACAGGGCCTCCACCCCTCCACTTT. The encoded protein is CASSLGTGPPPLHF.

The J gene is TRBJ1-2, the V gene TRBV28, with a tentative D call TRBD1 (5 bases). This CDR3 comprises 12 residues. The germline gives CDR1 MDHEN, CDR2 SYDVKM. V was trimmed by 11 bases and J by 3 bases, leaving 13 bases between them. CDR3 in DNA: TGTGCCGTCGGGGGGTCTGACTATGGCTACACCTTC. The encoded protein is CAVGGSDYGYTF.

V and J are TRBV2 and TRBJ2-1; D is undetermined. Between the trimmed V and J ends, which lost 1 base and 5 bases, there was a span of 6 bases. CDR1 and CDR2 (germline): SNHLY, FYNNEI. The CDR3 length is 13 residues. CDR3 in DNA: TGTGCCAGCAGTGAAGGCAGGAACAATGAGCAGTTCTTC. Its translation is CASSEGRNNEQFF.

The rearrangement links TRBV10-1 to TRBJ2-7; tentative D call: TRBD1 (5 bases). Per germline, CDR1 WNHNN and CDR2 SYGVQD (reference sequence). CDR3 length equals 14 residues. Trimming removed 2 bases from V and 0 bases from J, with 8 bases in between. The CDR3 coding sequence is TGCGCCAGCAGTGAGGGGGCAAACTCCTACGAGCAGTACTTC. Its protein is CASSEGANSYEQYF.

The chain has TRBV19 and TRBJ2-1; no reliable D call. The V and J ends lost 7 bases and 7 bases respectively, with 14 bases between them. CDR3 length equals 13 residues. CDR1 is LNHDA, CDR2 SQIVND, per germline (reference sequence). DNA of the CDR3: TGTGCCAGTAATGGGGTCGGCGGAAATGAGCAGTTCTTC. Translation: CASNGVGGNEQFF. Supplemented by reference TRBV19 and TRBJ2-1, the full variable domain reads DGGITQSPKYLFRKEGQNVTLSCEQNLNHDAMYWYRQDPGQGLRLIYYSQIVNDFQKGDIAEGYSVSREKKESFPLTVTSAQKNPTAFYLCASNGVGGNEQFFGPGTRLTVL.

The chain combines TRBV6-5 with TRBJ1-1; D remains ambiguous. This CDR3 is built from 14 residues. CDR1 is MNHEY, CDR2 SVGAGI, per germline. V was cut by 6 bases and J by 1 base, with 12 bases left in between. In nucleotides, the CDR3 is TGTGCCAGCAGGTCATTATCCAAGAACACTGAAGCTTTCTTT. Translated: CASRSLSKNTEAFF.

V gene TRBV6-1 combines with J gene TRBJ2-2, with D unresolved. The CDR3 loop spans 15 amino acids. Germline CDR1 and CDR2: MNHNS and SASEGT. Trimming removed 9 bases at V and 7 bases at J, with 21 bases between. Here the CDR3 DNA reads TGTGCCAGTTCCCCGGACCTGGGTTCGGTCGGGGAGCTGTTTTTT. Translated, it gives CASSPDLGSVGELFF.

J is TRBJ2-7 and V is TRBV30, with unresolved D. V lost 4 bases and J 3 bases, leaving 16 bases between the germline ends. CDR3 length: 14 residues. CDR1 and CDR2 (germline): GTSNPN, SVGIG (reference sequence). The CDR3 DNA sequence: TGTGCCTGGACGTCAGCTCCAGCACACTACGAGCAGTACTTC. As protein: CAWTSAPAHYEQYF.

The rearrangement joins TRBV7-4 to TRBJ1-2, with 7 bases fitting TRBD1. Germline loops: CDR1 SGHVT, CDR2 SQSDAQ. After removal of 1 base from V and 3 bases from J, the junction contained 8 bases not matched to a gene. CDR3 length: 16 residues. The CDR3 spells CASSLDCGTVDYGYTF. In DNA, the CDR3 is TGTGCCAGCAGCTTAGACTGTGGGACAGTCGACTATGGCTACACCTTC.

This chain joins TRBV6-6 and TRBJ2-7; D perhaps matches TRBD2 (7 bases). The CDR3 contains 15 residues. Trimming took 6 bases from V and 7 from J, leaving 22 bases between them. Germline loops: CDR1 MNHNY, CDR2 SVGAGI (reference sequence). CDR3 sequence reads: CASSLPGGGSGEQYF. The CDR3 nucleotides are TGTGCCAGCAGCCTACCCGGCGGGGGCTCGGGGGAGCAGTACTTC.

The chain couples TRBV27 to TRBJ1-2, with 7 nucleotides matching TRBD1. The CDR3 is made up of 15 amino acids. Trimming at V came to 2 bases and at J to 4 bases, leaving 7 bases not matched to a gene. Germline loops: CDR1 MNHEY, CDR2 SMNVEV (reference sequence). The CDR3: CASSLRQGPGYGYTF. In DNA form, the CDR3 reads TGTGCCAGCAGTTTACGACAGGGCCCCGGCTATGGCTACACCTTC.

The J gene is TRBJ2-1, the V gene TRBV4-1, with D perhaps matching TRBD2 (6 bases). V was cut by 0 bases and J by 6 bases, with 12 bases left in between. There are 15 residues in the CDR3. Per germline, CDR1 MGHRA and CDR2 YSYEKL. In DNA form, the CDR3 reads TGCGCCAGCAGCCAAGAAGAGACTAGTATCAATGAGCAGTTCTTC. It encodes CASSQEETSINEQFF.

This clone came up once. Compared with germline, one end of the junction differs, possibly owing to a read error. The gene calls are TRBV7-7 and TRBJ2-2, with D possibly TRBD2 on 6 matching bases. The CDR3 length is 16 residues. Germline CDR1 and CDR2: SSHAT and FNYEAQ (reference sequence). The CDR3 loop reads CASSYGSTANTGELFF. For the CDR3, the DNA is TGTGCTAGCAGCTACGGGAGTACAGCCAACACCGGGGAGCTGTTTTTT. Full variable domain (outside the CDR3, taken from reference TRBV7-7 and TRBJ2-2): GAGVSQSPRYKVTKRGQDVTLRCDPISSHATLYWYQQALGQGPEFLTYFNYEAQPDKSGLPSDRFSAERPEGSISTLTIQRTEQRDSAMYRCASSYGSTANTGELFFGEGSRLTVL.

This clone was recorded a few times. The chain joins TRBV30 to TRBJ1-1; unclear D gene. Germline V gene data show CDR1 as GTSNPN and CDR2 as SVGIG (reference sequence). CDR3 length: 12 amino acids. The V gene lost 5 bases and the J gene lost 0 bases, with 7 bases spanning the gap. CDR3 DNA sequence: TGTGCCTGGCTCCCCATGAACACTGAAGCTTTCTTT. This sequence encodes CAWLPMNTEAFF.

The chain links TRBV6-1 to TRBJ2-7; possible D gene TRBD1, 6 bases. The CDR3 runs 13 residues. The germline gives CDR1 MNHNS, CDR2 SASEGT. V dropped 3 bases and J dropped 6 bases, with 12 bases sitting between them. DNA of the CDR3: TGTGCCAGCAGTGAGGTTTGGGGGCTCGAGCAGTACTTC. Protein sequence: CASSEVWGLEQYF.

The V gene is TRBV6-1, the J gene TRBJ1-5; D remains ambiguous. V shed 8 bases and J shed 4 bases, with 18 bases lying between them. The CDR3 contains 15 residues. Germline V gene data show CDR1 as MNHNS and CDR2 as SASEGT. This CDR3 is CASGSLTAGNQPQHF. The CDR3 region has the DNA TGTGCCAGCGGCAGTCTCACCGCTGGTAATCAGCCCCAGCATTTT.